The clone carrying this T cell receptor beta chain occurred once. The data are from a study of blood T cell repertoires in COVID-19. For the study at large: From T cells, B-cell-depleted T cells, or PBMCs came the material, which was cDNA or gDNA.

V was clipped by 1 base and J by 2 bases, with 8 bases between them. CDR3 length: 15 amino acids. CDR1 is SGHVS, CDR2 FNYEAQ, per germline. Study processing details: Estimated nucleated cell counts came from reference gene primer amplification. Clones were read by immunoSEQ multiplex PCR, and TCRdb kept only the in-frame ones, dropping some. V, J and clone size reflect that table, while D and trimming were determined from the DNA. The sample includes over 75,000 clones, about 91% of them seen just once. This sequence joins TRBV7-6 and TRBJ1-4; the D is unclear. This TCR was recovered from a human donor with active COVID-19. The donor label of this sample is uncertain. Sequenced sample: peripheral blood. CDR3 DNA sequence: TGTGCCAGCAGCTTAGAACCGGGGACTAATGAAAAACTGTTTTTT. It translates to CASSLEPGTNEKLFF.